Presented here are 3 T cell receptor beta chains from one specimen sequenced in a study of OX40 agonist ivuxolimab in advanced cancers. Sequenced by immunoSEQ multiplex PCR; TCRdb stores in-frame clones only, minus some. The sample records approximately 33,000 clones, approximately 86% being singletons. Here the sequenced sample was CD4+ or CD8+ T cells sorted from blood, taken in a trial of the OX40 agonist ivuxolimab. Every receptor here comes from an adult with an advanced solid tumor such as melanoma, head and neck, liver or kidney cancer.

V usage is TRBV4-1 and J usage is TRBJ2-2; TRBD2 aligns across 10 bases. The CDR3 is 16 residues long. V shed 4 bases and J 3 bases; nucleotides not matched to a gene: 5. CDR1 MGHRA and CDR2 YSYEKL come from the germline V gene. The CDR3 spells CASSRPSGSYTGELFF. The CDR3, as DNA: TGCGCCAGCAGCCGCCCTAGCGGGAGTTACACCGGGGAGCTGTTTTTT.

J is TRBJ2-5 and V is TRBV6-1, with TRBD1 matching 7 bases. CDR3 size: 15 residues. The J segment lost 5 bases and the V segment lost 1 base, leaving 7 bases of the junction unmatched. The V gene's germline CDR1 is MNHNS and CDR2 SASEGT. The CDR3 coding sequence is TGTGCCAGCAGTGAAGGAGAACAGGGGTTTGAGACCCAGTACTTC. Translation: CASSEGEQGFETQYF.

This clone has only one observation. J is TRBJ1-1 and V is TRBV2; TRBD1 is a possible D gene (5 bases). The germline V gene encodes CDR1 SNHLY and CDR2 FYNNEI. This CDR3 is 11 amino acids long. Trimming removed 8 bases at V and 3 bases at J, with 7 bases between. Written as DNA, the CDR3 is TGTGCCAGCCGGGGCCACACTGAAGCTTTCTTT. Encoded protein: CASRGHTEAFF.